One and the same sample provided the 25 T cell receptor beta chains below, sequenced in a study of shared clonotypes between healthy human individuals. Sequencing was performed with immunoSEQ multiplex PCR; in TCRdb, only in-frame clones are kept and a portion is missing. The sample holds around 2,000,000 clones, about 93% seen once. Positively selected for CCR7, the CD45RO-negative cells used as naive CD8 cells excluded terminally differentiated effector memory CD45RA+ cells. Source material: naive CD8+ T cells from PBMCs. The origin of the receptors is a man between 18 and 35 years old in good health. Some clones in this sample may be carry-over from other donors' samples.

This chain joins TRBV27 and TRBJ2-3; weak D call: TRBD1 (5 bases). Germline V gene sequence: CDR1 MNHEY, CDR2 SMNVEV (reference sequence). This CDR3 is built from 13 residues. Trimming shortened V by 4 bases and J by 6 bases, and 11 bases separated the two germline ends. CDR3 loop: CASSWGGTDTQYF. CDR3 DNA: TGTGCCAGCAGTTGGGGCGGTACGGATACGCAGTATTTT.

The chain combines TRBV6-5 with TRBJ1-2; tentative D call: TRBD1 (5 bases). Per the germline V gene, CDR1 is MNHEY and CDR2 is SVGAGI. V gave up 4 bases and J gave up 2 bases, with 11 bases separating them. CDR3 length: 14 amino acids. The CDR3 sequence is CASSLLGGNYGYTF. Written as DNA, the CDR3 is TGTGCCAGCAGTTTACTCGGGGGGAACTATGGCTACACCTTC.

Concerning this clone: Other nucleotide sequences from this sample produce the same CDR3. The chain combines TRBV5-4 with TRBJ1-4, with D possibly being TRBD1 (5 bases). Germline V gene data show CDR1 as SGHNT and CDR2 as YYREEE (reference sequence). The CDR3 loop spans 12 amino acids. V gave up 4 bases and J gave up 7 bases, with 8 bases separating them. The CDR3 sequence: CASSLGGEKLFF. CDR3 nucleotides: TGTGCCAGCAGCCTGGGGGGTGAAAAACTGTTTTTT.

The V gene is TRBV9, the J gene TRBJ2-1, with 8 bases aligning to TRBD2. The V and J ends lost 3 bases and 8 bases, in that order; junction bases with no gene match: 13. The CDR3 extends over 16 amino acids. CDR1 is SGDLS and CDR2 is YYNGEE in the germline V gene. CDR3: CASSAPPGLVRHEQFF. DNA of the CDR3: TGTGCCAGCAGCGCACCCCCGGGACTAGTTCGGCATGAGCAGTTCTTC.

In regard to this clone: Other DNA sequences in this sample translate to the same CDR3. This chain links TRBV7-9 with TRBJ2-7; D is perhaps TRBD1 (6 bases). V dropped 5 bases and J dropped 2 bases, with 13 bases sitting between them. This CDR3 has 14 residues. Germline loops: CDR1 SEHNR, CDR2 FQNEAQ (reference sequence). CDR3 DNA sequence: TGTGCCAGCAGCCTGGGTGGGGGCACCTACGAGCAGTACTTC. Encoded protein: CASSLGGGTYEQYF.

This rearrangement joins TRBV27 to TRBJ2-7; D possibly uses TRBD1 or TRBD2 (5 bases each). This CDR3 comprises 14 residues. Germline V CDR1 and CDR2: MNHEY, SMNVEV (reference sequence). The V end lost 0 bases, the J end lost 6 bases, and 12 bases lay between the germline ends. CDR3 amino acids: CASSLSLGRFEQYF. CDR3 in DNA: TGTGCCAGCAGTTTATCTTTGGGACGTTTCGAGCAGTACTTC.

The chain uses TRBV28 and TRBJ2-7; TRBD2 aligns across 7 bases. The J segment lost 0 bases and the V segment lost 3 bases, leaving 5 bases of the junction unmatched. The CDR3 has 15 residues. CDR1 MDHEN and CDR2 SYDVKM come from the germline V gene. CDR3: CASSLASGGSYEQYF. For the CDR3, the DNA is TGTGCCAGCAGTTTGGCCTCGGGGGGCTCCTACGAGCAGTACTTC.

The chain joins TRBV6-5 to TRBJ2-7; D not resolved. Germline V gives CDR1 MNHEY, CDR2 SVGAGI. The CDR3 is made up of 14 amino acids. Between the trimmed V and J ends, which lost 2 bases and 0 bases, there was a span of 8 bases. The CDR3 region is CASSYQVGSYEQYF. The CDR3 DNA follows: TGTGCCAGCAGTTACCAGGTGGGCTCCTACGAGCAGTACTTC.

The gene calls are TRBV7-8 and TRBJ1-3; D remains unclear. In germline, CDR1 is SGHVS, CDR2 FQNEAQ. Trimming removed 5 bases at V and 4 bases at J, with 18 bases between. The CDR3 consists of 16 residues. This CDR3 reads CASSPHGNPYGNTIYF. The CDR3 DNA follows: TGTGCCAGCAGCCCCCATGGCAATCCCTACGGAAACACCATATATTTT.

The genes are TRBV9 and TRBJ2-2, with TRBD1 matching 12 bases. The CDR3 sequence is 16 residues long. The V gene end was trimmed by 3 bases and the J gene end by 7 bases; junction bases not matched to a gene: 7. Germline V CDR1 and CDR2: SGDLS, YYNGEE. As DNA, the CDR3 is TGTGCCAGCAGCGCCGCCGGGACAGGGGGCAACGGGGAGCTGTTTTTT. This sequence encodes CASSAAGTGGNGELFF.

This chain connects TRBV15 to TRBJ2-1, with TRBD2 matching over 12 bases. The junction had 12 bases not matched to a gene; V was cut back by 5 bases and J by 7 bases. Germline CDR1 and CDR2: LNHNV and YYDKDF (reference sequence). The CDR3 runs to 17 residues. The CDR3 spells CATSQELALAGGNEQFF. The CDR3 nucleotides read TGTGCCACCAGCCAGGAATTAGCGCTAGCGGGAGGGAATGAGCAGTTCTTC.

CDR3 protein: CAIRGLSSGANVLTF. The CDR3 bases are TGTGCCATCAGGGGACTTTCCTCTGGGGCCAACGTCCTGACTTTC. This chain joins TRBV10-3 and TRBJ2-6; D might be TRBD2 (6 bases). The CDR3 sequence is 15 residues long. V lost 6 bases and J 0 bases, leaving 9 bases between the germline ends. Germline lookup yields CDR1 ENHRY and CDR2 SYGVKD.

The chain is built from TRBV6-1 and TRBJ2-1; D not certain. Trimming stripped 0 bases from V and 4 bases from J, with 16 bases between. Germline V gives CDR1 MNHNS, CDR2 SASEGT. This CDR3 contains 17 residues. The CDR3 protein is CASSEASQRLGYNEQFF. CDR3 nucleotides: TGTGCCAGCAGTGAAGCCTCCCAGCGACTGGGTTACAATGAGCAGTTCTTC.

The chain uses TRBV7-6 and TRBJ1-1, with unresolved D. The CDR3 is made up of 15 amino acids. CDR1 SGHVS and CDR2 FNYEAQ come from the germline V gene. V lost 2 bases, J lost 0 bases, and 10 bases lay in between. The CDR3 loop reads CASSLLQLMNTEAFF. Written as DNA, the CDR3 is TGTGCCAGCAGCTTACTACAGCTAATGAACACTGAAGCTTTCTTT.

The V call is TRBV2, the J call TRBJ2-7; weak D call: TRBD2 (5 bases). This CDR3 has 17 amino acids. The V end was cut by 5 bases, the J end by 5 bases, with 25 bases between. The germline gives CDR1 SNHLY, CDR2 FYNNEI. CDR3 sequence: CASSTKATLGYPNEQYF. CDR3 DNA sequence: TGTGCCAGCAGTACTAAGGCCACACTAGGGTACCCGAACGAGCAGTACTTC.

This clone turned up a few times. The genes are TRBV19 and TRBJ1-1; D perhaps matches TRBD1 (6 bases). Germline CDR1 reads LNHDA; CDR2 reads SQIVND (reference sequence). V was cut by 5 bases and J by 4 bases, with 11 bases left in between. The CDR3 runs to 13 residues. CDR3 nucleotides: TGTGCCAGTAGTGCTGGGGGGCTCACTGAAGCTTTCTTT. This codes for CASSAGGLTEAFF.

This chain links TRBV28 with TRBJ2-2; 7 nucleotides line up with TRBD1. Germline CDR1 reads MDHEN; CDR2 reads SYDVKM. V gave up 11 bases and J gave up 6 bases; unmatched junction bases: 9. This CDR3 is 13 amino acids long. CDR3 DNA sequence: TGTGCCTCTTCCACAGGGGCGTCCGGGGAGCTGTTTTTT. Its protein is CASSTGASGELFF.

The chain combines TRBV2 with TRBJ1-1, with D possibly being TRBD1 (5 bases). The germline V gene encodes CDR1 SNHLY and CDR2 FYNNEI. V was cut by 2 bases and J by 6 bases, with 10 bases left in between. The CDR3 covers 13 residues. CDR3 in DNA: TGTGCCAGCAGTGAACAGGACATTCCTGAAGCTTTCTTT. Protein product: CASSEQDIPEAFF.

The rearrangement links TRBV9 to TRBJ2-5, with a possible D match to TRBD1 (7 bases). Between the trimmed V and J ends, which lost 3 bases and 5 bases, there was a span of 17 bases. Per germline, CDR1 SGDLS and CDR2 YYNGEE. The CDR3 covers 15 residues. Written as DNA, the CDR3 is TGTGCCAGCAGCGGCGGGACAGTCCCTCGGGAGACCCAGTACTTC. Amino acids: CASSGGTVPRETQYF.

V usage is TRBV28 and J usage is TRBJ2-5, with D perhaps matching TRBD1 (5 bases). CDR1 is MDHEN, CDR2 SYDVKM, per germline. The CDR3 contains 14 residues. V shed 10 bases and J shed 5 bases, with 20 bases lying between them. CDR3: CAISGLSGAETQYF. CDR3 nucleotides: TGTGCCATCTCAGGCCTCAGTGGGGCCGAGACCCAGTACTTC.

In DNA form, the CDR3 reads TGTGCCAGCAGACGGATAGGACAGGGCTTAGCAGATACGCAGTATTTT. This translates into CASRRIGQGLADTQYF. The chain joins TRBV25-1 to TRBJ2-3; 8 positions match TRBD1. The CDR3 runs to 16 residues. Germline V gene lookup returns CDR1 MGHDK and CDR2 SYGVNS. With V trimmed by 6 bases and J by 4 bases, 12 bases remained unmatched.

This sequence joins TRBV30 and TRBJ1-1, with D maybe TRBD1 (6 bases). Germline-derived CDR1 and CDR2 are GTSNPN and SVGIG (reference sequence). This CDR3 comprises 15 residues. Trimming took 2 bases from V and 0 from J, leaving 13 bases between them. CDR3 loop: CAWSSRGTLNTEAFF. CDR3 nucleotides: TGTGCCTGGAGTTCCCGAGGGACACTGAACACTGAAGCTTTCTTT.

This sequence joins TRBV14 and TRBJ2-5, with 10 bases that match TRBD1. Germline V CDR1 and CDR2: SGHDN, FVKESK. V lost 3 bases, J lost 3 bases, and 4 bases stayed unmatched. CDR3 length: 15 amino acids. CDR3 region: CASSHRDRGKETQYF. Written as DNA, the CDR3 is TGTGCCAGCAGCCATCGGGACAGGGGAAAAGAGACCCAGTACTTC.

Here the CDR3 reads CASSPGLAGVVNEQFF. The CDR3 region has the DNA TGTGCCAGCAGCCCGGGACTAGCGGGAGTGGTTAATGAGCAGTTCTTC. The V call is TRBV7-2, the J call TRBJ2-1; TRBD2 matches at 14 bases. This CDR3 is built from 16 residues. The J segment lost 7 bases and the V segment lost 5 bases, leaving 7 bases of the junction unmatched. Per germline, CDR1 SGHTA and CDR2 FQGNSA.

This clone was seen a single time. The chain couples TRBV6-1 to TRBJ2-1, with TRBD2 matching over 7 bases. Unmatched junction bases numbered 3, after V lost 1 base and J lost 3 bases. Germline-derived CDR1 and CDR2 are MNHNS and SASEGT. The CDR3 covers 15 residues. CDR3 in DNA: TGTGCCAGCAGTGAAGAGCGGGAATACTACAATGAGCAGTTCTTC. Translating it yields CASSEEREYYNEQFF.